The TCR beta chain under discussion was sequenced for a study of early stage breast cancer tumors (dated by TCRdb to 2016 to 2017). Background for the entire study: Of the roughly 15 invasive breast tumors, approximately 11 were found to be estrogen receptor-positive, progesterone receptor-positive and HER2-negative. Across all samples, approximately 2,500,000 templates representing 1.2 million or so unique clonotypes were detected. The average read coverage per sample was roughly 9.5-fold. Eight of the 12 ER+/PR+/HER2- tumors were invasive ductal carcinomas, while the other four were invasive lobular carcinomas.

Each sample was amplified in two independent genomic DNA replicates, using about 0.52 ug for blood and 1.5 ug for tumor or normal breast. TCRB sequencing of genomic DNA was carried out with the ImmunoSeq Intro kit according to the manufacturer's instructions. Multiplex PCR ran roughly 34 cycles with proprietary primers and spike-in control sequences for absolute quantification. Single-end 150-bp reads were used to sequence an 87-bp fragment covering the CDR3 and the flanking V and J genes. Each lane of an Illumina MiSeq running version 3.0 chemistry carried seven multiplexed samples, with two replicates apiece. As for how the authors treated the data: Raw data were processed by the vendor's proprietary pipeline, with both replicates merged into one result per sample. To define clonotypes, the study grouped productive rearrangements that shared the V-gene family, CDR3 amino acid sequence and J-gene segment. Clonality was computed as 1 minus the normalized Shannon entropy (Pielou evenness) of TCRB abundances. To estimate T cell density, the total number of templates was divided by the number of input cells, which was inferred from the amount of DNA input. Recon with default parameters was used to estimate total repertoire diversity and clonality. A clonotype was considered tumor-enriched if its abundance in tumor exceeded 0.1% and was at least 32-fold higher than its abundance in normal breast. Imported from immuneACCESS, the table was reduced by TCRdb to in-frame sequences with V and J called. These copies leave out some clones; in studies compared against another copy, an unresolved V gene accounts for under half, and the cause of the remainder is not known. The V and J calls and the clone size are those of that table, but D and trimming were determined from the DNA. The sample profile shows fewer than 70,000 clones; around 80% of them were found once. About 4.8% of the sample rests with the top ten.

The study profiled bulk TCR beta-chain repertoires in matched peripheral blood, tumor and adjacent normal breast tissue taken from about 16 patients with early-stage breast cancer. Before surgery, roughly 4.5-10 mL of whole blood was collected into EDTA tubes and then processed within 2 hours. Peripheral blood mononuclear cells were isolated by Ficoll-Paque centrifugation in SepMate-50 tubes. For storage in liquid nitrogen, PBMCs were cryopreserved as aliquots of 2 to 4 million cells in approximately 90% FBS with 10% DMSO. The Qiagen AllPrep DNA/RNA Mini kit was used for genomic DNA extraction. The CDR3, from cysteine to phenylalanine, totals 13 residues. CDR3 DNA is the only sequence kept; it has 39 bases, read in frame from the first base. The germline V gene provides CDR1 SGDLS and CDR2 YYNGEE. V loses 2 bases, J loses 6 bases, and the germline ends lie 11 bases apart. Broader findings and caveats from the paper: Sequencing bulk genomic DNA from unsorted cells could not capture chain pairing or functional markers like CD4, CD8 and FOXP3. Compared with adjacent normal breast tissue, tumors had roughly 2.5-fold higher T cell density and higher clonality. The small cohort size prevented analysis by tumor subtype. Repertoires from blood resembled normal breast more closely than tumor, and using blood as a reference for each tissue separated tumor from normal in most of the 16 patients. Enriched TCRB sequences shared across patients were found to be mostly commonly generated sequences that were unlikely to play an important role in the tumor microenvironment.

Turning to this clone: Its cognate antigen has yet to be identified. No base qualities exist here, and no much larger clone lies one base off it.

The TCR sequence derives from a person in their forties with breast cancer. The sequencing sample was made of blood. This sequence uses TRBV9 and TRBJ1-2, with the D gene not clear enough to name. In nucleotides, the sequence is TGTGCCAGCAGCGTTGGATCCCAGGATGGCTACACCTTC. It specifies CASSVGSQDGYTF.